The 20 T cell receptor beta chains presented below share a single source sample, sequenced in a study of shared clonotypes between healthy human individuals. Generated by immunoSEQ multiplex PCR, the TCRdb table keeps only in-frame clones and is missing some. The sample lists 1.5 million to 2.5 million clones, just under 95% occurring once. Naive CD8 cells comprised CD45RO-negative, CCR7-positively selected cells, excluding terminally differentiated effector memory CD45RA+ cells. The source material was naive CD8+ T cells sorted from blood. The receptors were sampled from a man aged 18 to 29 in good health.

The CDR3, as DNA: TGTGCCAGAAGCTTAGCTCAGGACAGGGGGAGAGCCTACGAGCAGTACTTC. It codes for CARSLAQDRGRAYEQYF. This chain uses TRBV7-5 with TRBJ2-7; the table names TRBD1, a call not compared with the DNA. TRBV7-5 is noted as a pseudogene. The CDR3 extends over 17 amino acids.

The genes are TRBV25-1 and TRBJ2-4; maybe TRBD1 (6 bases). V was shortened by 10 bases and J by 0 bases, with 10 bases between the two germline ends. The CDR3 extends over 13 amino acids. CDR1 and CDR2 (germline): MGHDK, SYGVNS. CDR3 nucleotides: TGTGCCACAGAGGGACAAGCCAAAAACATTCAGTACTTC. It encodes CATEGQAKNIQYF. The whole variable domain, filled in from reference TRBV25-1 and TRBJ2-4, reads EADIYQTPRYLVIGTGKKITLECSQTMGHDKMYWYQQDPGMELHLIHYSYGVNSTEKGDLSSESTVSRIRTEHFPLTLESARPSHTSQYLCATEGQAKNIQYFGAGTRLSVL.

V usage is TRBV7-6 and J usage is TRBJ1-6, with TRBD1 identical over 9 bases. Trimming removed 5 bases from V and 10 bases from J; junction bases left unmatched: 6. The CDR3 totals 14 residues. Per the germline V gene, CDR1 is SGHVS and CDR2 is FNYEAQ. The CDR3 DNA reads TGTGCCAGCAGCCTGGGACAGGGAGACTCACCCCTCCACTTT. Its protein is CASSLGQGDSPLHF.

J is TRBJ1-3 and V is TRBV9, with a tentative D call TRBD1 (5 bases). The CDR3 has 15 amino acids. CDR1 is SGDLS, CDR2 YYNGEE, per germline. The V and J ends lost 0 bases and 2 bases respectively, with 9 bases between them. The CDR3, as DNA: TGTGCCAGCAGCGTAGAAGAGGGGCCTGGAAACACCATATATTTT. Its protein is CASSVEEGPGNTIYF.

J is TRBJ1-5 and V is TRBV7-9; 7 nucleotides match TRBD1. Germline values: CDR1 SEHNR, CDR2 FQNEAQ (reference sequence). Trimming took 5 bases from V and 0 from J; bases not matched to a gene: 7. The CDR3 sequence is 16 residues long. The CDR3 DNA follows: TGTGCCAGCAGCCACTCGACAGGGTCTAGCAATCAGCCCCAGCATTTT. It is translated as CASSHSTGSSNQPQHF.

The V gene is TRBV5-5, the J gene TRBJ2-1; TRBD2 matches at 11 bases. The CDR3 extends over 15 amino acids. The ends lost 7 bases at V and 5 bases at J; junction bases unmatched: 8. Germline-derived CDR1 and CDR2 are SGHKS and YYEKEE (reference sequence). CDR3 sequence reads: CASLTSGSGHNEQFF. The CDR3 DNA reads TGTGCCAGCTTAACTAGCGGGAGTGGGCACAATGAGCAGTTCTTC.

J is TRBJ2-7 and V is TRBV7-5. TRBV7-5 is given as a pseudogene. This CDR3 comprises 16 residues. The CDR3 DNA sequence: TGTGCCAGAAGCTTAGCAAAAATTGGGGACGACTACGAGCAGTACTTC. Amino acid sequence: CARSLAKIGDDYEQYF.

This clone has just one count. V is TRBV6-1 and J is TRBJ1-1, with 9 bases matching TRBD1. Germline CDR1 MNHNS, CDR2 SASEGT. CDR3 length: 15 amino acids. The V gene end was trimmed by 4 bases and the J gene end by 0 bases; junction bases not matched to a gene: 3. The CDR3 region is CASSGTGVMNTEAFF. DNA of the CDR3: TGTGCCAGCAGTGGGACAGGGGTCATGAACACTGAAGCTTTCTTT.

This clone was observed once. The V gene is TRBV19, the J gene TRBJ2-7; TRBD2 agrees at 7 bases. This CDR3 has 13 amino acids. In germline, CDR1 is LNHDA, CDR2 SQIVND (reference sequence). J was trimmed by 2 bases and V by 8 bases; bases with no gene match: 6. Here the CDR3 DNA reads TGTGCCAGTTGGGCCGGGAGGCCCTACGAGCAGTACTTC. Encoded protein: CASWAGRPYEQYF.

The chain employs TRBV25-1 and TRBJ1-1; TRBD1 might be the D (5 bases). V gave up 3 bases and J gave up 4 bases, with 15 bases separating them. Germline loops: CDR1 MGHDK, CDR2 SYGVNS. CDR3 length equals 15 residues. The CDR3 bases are TGTGCCAGCAGTGACCCGTCGGGGGGAGGCACTGAAGCTTTCTTT. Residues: CASSDPSGGGTEAFF. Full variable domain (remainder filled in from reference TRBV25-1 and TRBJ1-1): EADIYQTPRYLVIGTGKKITLECSQTMGHDKMYWYQQDPGMELHLIHYSYGVNSTEKGDLSSESTVSRIRTEHFPLTLESARPSHTSQYLCASSDPSGGGTEAFFGQGTRLTVV.

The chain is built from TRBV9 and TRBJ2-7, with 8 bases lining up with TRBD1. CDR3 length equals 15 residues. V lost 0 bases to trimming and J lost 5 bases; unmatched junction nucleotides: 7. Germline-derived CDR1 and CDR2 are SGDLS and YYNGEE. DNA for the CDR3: TGTGCCAGCAGCGTAGGGGGGACAGGAAAGGACGAGCAGTACTTC. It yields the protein CASSVGGTGKDEQYF.

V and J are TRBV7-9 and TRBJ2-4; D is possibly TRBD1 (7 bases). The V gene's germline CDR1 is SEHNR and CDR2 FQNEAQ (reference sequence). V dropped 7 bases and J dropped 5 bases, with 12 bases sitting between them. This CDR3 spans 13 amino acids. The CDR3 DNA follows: TGTGCCAGCACTCAGGGGGGCCAAAACATTCAGTACTTC. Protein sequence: CASTQGGQNIQYF.

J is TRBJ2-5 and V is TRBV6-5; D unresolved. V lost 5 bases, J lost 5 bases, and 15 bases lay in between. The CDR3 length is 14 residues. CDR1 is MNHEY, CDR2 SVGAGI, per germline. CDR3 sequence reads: CASSTTPVSETQYF. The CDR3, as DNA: TGTGCCAGCAGTACGACTCCGGTTAGCGAGACCCAGTACTTC.

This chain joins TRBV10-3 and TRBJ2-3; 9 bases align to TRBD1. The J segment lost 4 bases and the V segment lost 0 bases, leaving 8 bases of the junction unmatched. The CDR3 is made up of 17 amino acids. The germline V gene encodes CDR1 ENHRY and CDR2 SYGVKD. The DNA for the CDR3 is TGTGCCATCAGTGAGTCAGCGGGGACAGGGACATCAGATACGCAGTATTTT. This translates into CAISESAGTGTSDTQYF.

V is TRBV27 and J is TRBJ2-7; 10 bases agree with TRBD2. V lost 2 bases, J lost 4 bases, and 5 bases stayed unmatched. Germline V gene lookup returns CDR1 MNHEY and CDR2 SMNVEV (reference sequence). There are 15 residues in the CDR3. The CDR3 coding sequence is TGTGCCAGCAGTTTAAGGGGTAGCGGGAGGTACGAGCAGTACTTC. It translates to CASSLRGSGRYEQYF.

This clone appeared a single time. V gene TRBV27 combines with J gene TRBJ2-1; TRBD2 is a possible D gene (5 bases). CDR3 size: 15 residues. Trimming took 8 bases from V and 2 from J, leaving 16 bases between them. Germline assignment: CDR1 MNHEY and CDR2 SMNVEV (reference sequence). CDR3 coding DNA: TGTGCCAGCGAAACCCGGGAAGTCCCCTACAATGAGCAGTTCTTC. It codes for CASETREVPYNEQFF.

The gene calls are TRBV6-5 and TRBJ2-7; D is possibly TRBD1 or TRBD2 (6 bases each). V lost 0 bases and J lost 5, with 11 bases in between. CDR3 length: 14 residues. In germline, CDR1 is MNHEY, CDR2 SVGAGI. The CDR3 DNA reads TGTGCCAGCAGTTACTCGGAGGGGGAAGACGAGCAGTACTTC. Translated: CASSYSEGEDEQYF.

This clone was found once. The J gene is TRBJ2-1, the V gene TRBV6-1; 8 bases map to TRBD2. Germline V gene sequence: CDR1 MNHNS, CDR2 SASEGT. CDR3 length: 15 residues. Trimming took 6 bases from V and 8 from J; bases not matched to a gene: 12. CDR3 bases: TGTGCCAGCAGAGATGTCGGGGGGGCTATCCATGAGCAGTTCTTC. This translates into CASRDVGGAIHEQFF.

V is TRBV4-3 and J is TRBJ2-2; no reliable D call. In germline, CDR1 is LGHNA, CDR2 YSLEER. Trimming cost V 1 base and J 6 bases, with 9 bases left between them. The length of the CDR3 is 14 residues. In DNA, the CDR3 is TGCGCCAGCAGCCAAGGGGGTGGATCCGGGGAGCTGTTTTTT. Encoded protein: CASSQGGGSGELFF.

The CDR3 DNA follows: TGCGCCAGCAGCTTGAACTCAGGCCAATCCTACGAGCAGTACTTC. This codes for CASSLNSGQSYEQYF. The gene calls are TRBV5-1 and TRBJ2-7; no definite D call. Germline V gene sequence: CDR1 SGHRS, CDR2 YFSETQ. V lost 1 base to trimming and J lost 1 base, with 12 bases between them. This CDR3 is 15 amino acids long.